This section outlines one T cell receptor beta chain sequence together with its context. The sample comes from a study of patients and donors after allogeneic stem cell transplantation. TCRdb redid the calling of the RT-PCR reads with MiXCR, one entry per CDR3 protein. In the table there are 800,000 to 1,000,000 distinct CDR3 sequences, about 20% of which are singletons. Germline values: CDR1 LGHNT, CDR2 FRNRAP. V lost 5 bases and J lost 3; bases outside the gene matches: 4. This CDR3 region has 14 residues. The V and J genes are TRBV12-5 and TRBJ2-7; the match to TRBD1 covers 10 bases. This receptor was obtained from a human donor who was either an allogeneic HSCT recipient or a stem cell or donor lymphocyte infusion donor (not recorded which). It is not recorded whose cells these are; they may come from a transplant donor. Input material: blood, either unsorted or a sorted T cell fraction (not recorded which). CDR3 bases: TGTGCTAGTGGTAGCAGGGACAGGGGCTACGAGCAGTACTTC. Its translation is CASGSRDRGYEQYF.